This TCR beta chain came from a study of T-cell reconstitution after alpha-beta-depleted transplantation in children. Study-level points and caveats: T-cell counts and diversity at one year following transplant were attributed mainly to newly produced T cells. Reports say that about two months after transplant, the alpha-beta T cells came out of several hundred graft clones that had expanded.

This clonotype was recorded at least ten times. Its specificity is unknown. V lost 5 bases and J lost 4; bases outside the gene matches: 9. From germline, CDR1 is ENHRY and CDR2 SYGVKD. This CDR3 is built from 18 residues. Unique molecular identifiers were used in preparing the TCRbeta library. TCRdb re-called the PCR reads through MiXCR, storing one row per CDR3 protein. The data show roughly 100,000 distinct CDR3 sequences, 6% seen once. This clonotype was obtained from a female patient aged 2-10 years who had a stem cell transplant for Fanconi anemia, so the T cells may come from the graft donor. This specimen consisted of PBMCs, mostly from graft donor cells, obtained 60 days after TCRalphabeta/CD19-depleted stem cell transplant. The V gene is TRBV10-3, the J gene TRBJ2-2, with 14 bases matching TRBD2. The CDR3 nucleotides read TGTGCCATCAGTCCCCGACTAGCGGGGGGGGCCGGCACCGGGGAGCTGTTTTTT. Its translation: CAISPRLAGGAGTGELFF.